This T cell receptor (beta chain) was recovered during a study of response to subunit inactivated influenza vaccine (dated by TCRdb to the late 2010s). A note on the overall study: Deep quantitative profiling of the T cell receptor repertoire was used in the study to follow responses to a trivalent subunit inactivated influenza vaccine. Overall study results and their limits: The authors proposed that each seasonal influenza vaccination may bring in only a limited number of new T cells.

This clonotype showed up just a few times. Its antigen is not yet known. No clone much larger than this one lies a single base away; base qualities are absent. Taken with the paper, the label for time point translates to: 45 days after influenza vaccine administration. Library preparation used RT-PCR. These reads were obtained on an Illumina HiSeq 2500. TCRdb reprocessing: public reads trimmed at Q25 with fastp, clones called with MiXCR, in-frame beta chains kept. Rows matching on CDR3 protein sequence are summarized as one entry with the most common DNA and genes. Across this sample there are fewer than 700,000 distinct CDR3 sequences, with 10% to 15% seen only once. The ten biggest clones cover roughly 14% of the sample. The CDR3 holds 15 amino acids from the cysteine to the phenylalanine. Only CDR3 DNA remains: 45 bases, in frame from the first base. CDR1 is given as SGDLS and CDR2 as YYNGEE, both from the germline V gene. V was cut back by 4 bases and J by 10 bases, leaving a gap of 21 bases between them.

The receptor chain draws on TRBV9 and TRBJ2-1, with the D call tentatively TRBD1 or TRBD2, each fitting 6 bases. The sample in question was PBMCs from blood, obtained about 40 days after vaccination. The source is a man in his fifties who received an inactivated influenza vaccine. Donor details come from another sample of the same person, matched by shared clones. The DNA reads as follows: TGTGCCAGCAGCACCCGAGAGACTAGGGGGGCGGAGCAGTTCTTC. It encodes CASSTRETRGAEQFF.